The entry below describes one TCR beta chain. The antigen is unknown. The protocol was immunoSEQ multiplex PCR, while the TCRdb copy is restricted to in-frame clones and leaves out a portion. This table has 97,000 or so clones, 87% appearing once. The data were obtained in a study of cytomegalovirus exposure and HLA in healthy donors. V gave up 5 bases and J gave up 6 bases; unmatched junction bases: 3. Germline CDR1 and CDR2: SGHVS and FNYEAQ. This CDR3 is built from 14 residues. Study findings and constraints: It was reportedly the case that the classifier diagnosed cytomegalovirus status with high specificity and sensitivity. While the bulk of TCR sequences proved rare, some public TCRs turned up in many donors. The study designated 150 or so TCR beta chains cytomegalovirus-associated.

This sequence was found in a woman under 40 in good health and CMV-seronegative. Input material: PBMCs. The chain has TRBV7-6 and TRBJ1-6; 8 bases align to TRBD1. The CDR3 loop reads CASSRGQVNSPLHF. The CDR3 nucleotides are TGTGCCAGCAGCAGGGGACAGGTTAATTCACCCCTCCACTTT.